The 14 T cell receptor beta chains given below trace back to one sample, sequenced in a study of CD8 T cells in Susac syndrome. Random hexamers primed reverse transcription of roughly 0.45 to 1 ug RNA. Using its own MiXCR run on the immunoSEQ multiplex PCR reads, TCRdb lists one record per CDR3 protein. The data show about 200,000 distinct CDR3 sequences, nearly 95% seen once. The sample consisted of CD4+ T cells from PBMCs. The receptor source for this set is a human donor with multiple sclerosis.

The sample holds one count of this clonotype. The CDR3 nucleotides read TGTGCCAGCAGTCGGACTAGCGGGAGCTTCGCGTACGAGCAGTACTTC. Translation: CASSRTSGSFAYEQYF. V gene TRBV3-1 combines with J gene TRBJ2-7, with 13 nucleotides matching TRBD2. The CDR3 extends over 16 amino acids. The V segment lost 6 bases and the J segment 4 bases; nucleotides outside the gene matches: 9. Germline V gene lookup returns CDR1 LGHDT and CDR2 YNNKEL (reference sequence).

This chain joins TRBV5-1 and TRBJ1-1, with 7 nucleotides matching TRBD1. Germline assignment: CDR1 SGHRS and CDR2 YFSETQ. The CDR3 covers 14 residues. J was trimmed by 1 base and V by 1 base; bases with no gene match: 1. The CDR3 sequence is CASSLWTGNTEAFF. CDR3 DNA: TGCGCCAGCAGCTTGTGGACAGGGAACACTGAAGCTTTCTTT.

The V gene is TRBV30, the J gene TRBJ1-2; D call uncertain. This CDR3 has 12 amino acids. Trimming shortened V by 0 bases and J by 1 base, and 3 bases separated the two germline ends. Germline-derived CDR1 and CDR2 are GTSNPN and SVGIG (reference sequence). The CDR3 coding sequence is TGTGCCTGGAGTGTACATAACTATGGCTACACCTTC. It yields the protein CAWSVHNYGYTF.

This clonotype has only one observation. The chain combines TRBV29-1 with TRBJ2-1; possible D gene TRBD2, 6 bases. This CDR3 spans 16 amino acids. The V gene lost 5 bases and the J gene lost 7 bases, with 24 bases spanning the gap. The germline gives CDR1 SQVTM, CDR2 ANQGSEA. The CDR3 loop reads CSVIRLRDSLFNEQFF. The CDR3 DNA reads TGCAGCGTTATAAGACTCCGGGACTCCCTCTTTAATGAGCAGTTCTTC.

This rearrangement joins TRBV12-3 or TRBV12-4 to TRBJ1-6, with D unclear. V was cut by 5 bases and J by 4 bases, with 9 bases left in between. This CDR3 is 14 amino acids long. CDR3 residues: CASSIREYNSPLHF. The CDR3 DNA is TGTGCCAGCAGTATCCGGGAGTATAATTCACCCCTCCACTTT.

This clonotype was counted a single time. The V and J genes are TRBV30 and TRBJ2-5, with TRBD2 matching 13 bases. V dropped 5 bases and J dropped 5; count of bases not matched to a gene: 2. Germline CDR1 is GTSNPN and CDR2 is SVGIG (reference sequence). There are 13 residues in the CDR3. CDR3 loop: CAWGTSGAETQYF. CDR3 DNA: TGTGCCTGGGGGACTAGCGGGGCGGAGACCCAGTACTTC. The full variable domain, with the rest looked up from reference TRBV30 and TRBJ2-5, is SQTIHQWPATLVQPVGSPLSLECTVEGTSNPNLYWYRQAAGRGLQLLFYSVGIGQISSEVPQNLSASRPQDRQFILSSKKLLLSDSGFYLCAWGTSGAETQYFGPGTRLLVL.

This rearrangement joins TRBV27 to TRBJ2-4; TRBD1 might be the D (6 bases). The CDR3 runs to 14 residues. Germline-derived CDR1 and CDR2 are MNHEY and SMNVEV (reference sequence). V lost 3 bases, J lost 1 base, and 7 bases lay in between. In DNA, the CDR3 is TGTGCCAGCAGTTTGAGGGGGGCCAAAAACATTCAGTACTTC. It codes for CASSLRGAKNIQYF.

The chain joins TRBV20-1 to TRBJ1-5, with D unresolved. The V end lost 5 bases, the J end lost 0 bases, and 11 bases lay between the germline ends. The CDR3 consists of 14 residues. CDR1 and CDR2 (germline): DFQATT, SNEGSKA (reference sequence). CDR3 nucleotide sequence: TGCAGTGCTCCCCAGGACGGTAGCAATCAGCCCCAGCATTTT. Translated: CSAPQDGSNQPQHF.

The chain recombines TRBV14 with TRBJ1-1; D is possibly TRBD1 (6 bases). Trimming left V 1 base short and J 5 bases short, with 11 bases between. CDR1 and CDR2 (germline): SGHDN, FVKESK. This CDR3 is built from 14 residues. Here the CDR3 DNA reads TGTGCCAGCAGCCAAGTCGGACAGAGGACTGAAGCTTTCTTT. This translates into CASSQVGQRTEAFF.

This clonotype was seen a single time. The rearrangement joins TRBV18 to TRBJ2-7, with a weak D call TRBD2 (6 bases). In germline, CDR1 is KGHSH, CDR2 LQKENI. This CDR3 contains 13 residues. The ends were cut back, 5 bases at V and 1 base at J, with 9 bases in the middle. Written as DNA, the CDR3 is TGTGCCAGCTCAGCGGGATTATCCTACGAGCAGTACTTC. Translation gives CASSAGLSYEQYF.

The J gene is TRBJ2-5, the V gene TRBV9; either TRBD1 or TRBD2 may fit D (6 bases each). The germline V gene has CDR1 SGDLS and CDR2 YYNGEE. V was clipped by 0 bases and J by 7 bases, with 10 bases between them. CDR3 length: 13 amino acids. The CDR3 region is CASSVARGGTQYF. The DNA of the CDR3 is TGTGCCAGCAGCGTAGCCAGGGGAGGGACCCAGTACTTC. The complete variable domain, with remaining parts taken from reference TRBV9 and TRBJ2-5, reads DSGVTQTPKHLITATGQRVTLRCSPRSGDLSVYWYQQSLDQGLQFLIQYYNGEERAKGNILERFSAQQFPDLHSELNLSSLELGDSALYFCASSVARGGTQYFGPGTRLLVL.

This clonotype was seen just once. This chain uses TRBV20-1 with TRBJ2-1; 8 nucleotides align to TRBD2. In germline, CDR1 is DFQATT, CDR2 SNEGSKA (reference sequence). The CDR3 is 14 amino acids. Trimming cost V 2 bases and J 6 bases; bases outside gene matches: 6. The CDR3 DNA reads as TGCAGTGCTAGAAGGGCTAGCGGGCCCAATGAGCAGTTCTTC. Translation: CSARRASGPNEQFF.

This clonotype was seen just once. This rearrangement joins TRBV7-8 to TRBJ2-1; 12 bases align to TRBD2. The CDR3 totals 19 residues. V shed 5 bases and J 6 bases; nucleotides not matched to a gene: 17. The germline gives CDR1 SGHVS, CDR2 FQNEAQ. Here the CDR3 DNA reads TGTGCCAGCAGCCTCCGACTAGCGGGGGTCCCCCTGGGGGGCAATGAGCAGTTCTTC. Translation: CASSLRLAGVPLGGNEQFF. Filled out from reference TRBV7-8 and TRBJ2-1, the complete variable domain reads GAGVSQSPRYKVAKRGQDVALRCDPISGHVSLFWYQQALGQGPEFLTYFQNEAQLDKSGLPSDRFFAERPEGSVSTLKIQRTQQEDSAVYLCASSLRLAGVPLGGNEQFFGPGTRLTVL.

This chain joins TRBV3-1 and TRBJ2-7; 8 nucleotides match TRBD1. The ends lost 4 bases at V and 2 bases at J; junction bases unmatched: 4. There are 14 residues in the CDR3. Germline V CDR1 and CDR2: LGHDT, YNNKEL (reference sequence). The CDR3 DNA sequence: TGTGCCAGCAGCCTGGGACAGGTTGCCTACGAGCAGTACTTC. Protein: CASSLGQVAYEQYF.